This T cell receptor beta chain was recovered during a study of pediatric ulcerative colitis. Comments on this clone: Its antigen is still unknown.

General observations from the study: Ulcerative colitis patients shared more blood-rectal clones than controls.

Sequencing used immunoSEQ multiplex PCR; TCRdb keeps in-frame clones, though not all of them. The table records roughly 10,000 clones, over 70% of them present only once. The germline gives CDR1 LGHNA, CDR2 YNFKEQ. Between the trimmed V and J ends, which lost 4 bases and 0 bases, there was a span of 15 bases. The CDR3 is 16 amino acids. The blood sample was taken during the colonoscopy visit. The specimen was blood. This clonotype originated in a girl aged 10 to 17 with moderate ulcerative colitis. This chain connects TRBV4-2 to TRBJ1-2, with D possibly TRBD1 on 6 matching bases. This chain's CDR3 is CASSPRAGAANYGYTF. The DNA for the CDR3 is TGTGCCAGCAGCCCTCGCGCGGGGGCGGCTAACTATGGCTACACCTTC.